This TCR beta chain derives from a study of a mutant IDH1 vaccine in newly diagnosed glioma. Sequenced by immunoSEQ multiplex PCR; TCRdb stores in-frame clones only, minus some. The sample contains around 26,000 clones, 90% to 95% of which appear only once. Described time point: baseline, week 1 (first vaccination visit). Documented treatment: pre-vaccination baseline after standard-of-care therapy. V was pared by 3 bases and J by 1 base, with 8 bases of the junction left unmatched. The CDR3 contains 16 residues. The V gene's germline CDR1 is KGHSH and CDR2 LQKENI. The receptor was derived from a man aged 35 to 55 with glioma. The genes are TRBV18 and TRBJ2-5; 7 bases agree with TRBD1. The sample in question was PBMCs, obtained from a glioma patient treated with radiotherapy, temozolomide or both. The CDR3 sequence is CASSPNTGVVQETQYF. The CDR3 coding sequence is TGTGCCAGCTCACCGAATACAGGGGTCGTCCAAGAGACCCAGTACTTC.